These T cell receptor beta chains were read from a single sample in a study of blood T cell repertoires in COVID-19. Sequenced by immunoSEQ multiplex PCR; TCRdb stores in-frame clones only, minus some. The sample has 200,000 or so clones; 80% to 85% are singletons. The sample was peripheral blood. The source of these receptors is a woman in her twenties or thirties with acute or convalescent COVID-19. CDR3s include the opening cysteine and the closing phenylalanine or tryptophan. D genes are given only for firm matches. Some rows have no size entry. The others give once, few or many, or a class for an expanded clone.

j_call d_call v_call clone_size cdr3_nt cdr3_aa
TRBJ1-2 TRBD1 TRBV5-1 . TGCGCCAGCAGCTTGGTTCGGGGACAGGTCTATGGCTACACCTTC CASSLVRGQVYGYTF
TRBJ1-1 . TRBV11-2 . TGTGCCAGCAGTCATACCTCTGGGGGGACTGAAGCTTTCTTT CASSHTSGGTEAFF
TRBJ1-1 . TRBV2 . TGTGCCAGCAGTGCCCGACAGCTGAACACTGAAGCTTTCTTT CASSARQLNTEAFF
TRBJ1-5 . TRBV21-1 . TGTGCCAGCAGCAGCTCTTTTTCTGTTCCTGGACAGAGCAATCAGCCCCAGCATTTT CASSSSFSVPGQSNQPQHF
TRBJ1-3 TRBD1 TRBV19 . TGTGCCAGTACCTACGTCTTCCCGTCCGGAACAGGGGTCGGAAACACCATATATTTT CASTYVFPSGTGVGNTIYF
TRBJ2-7 TRBD2 TRBV5-6 . TGTGCCAGCAGCATAGGACTAGCCTTTTCCGAGCAGTACTTC CASSIGLAFSEQYF
TRBJ2-1 TRBD2 TRBV7-2 . TGTGCCAGCAGCCGCTCCGCAGGGACTAGCGGGAGCCACAATGAGCAGTTCTTC CASSRSAGTSGSHNEQFF
TRBJ1-2 . TRBV10-3 . TGTGCCATCAGTGAGTCACAGGGTACTCAGGGCTACACCTTC CAISESQGTQGYTF
TRBJ1-6 TRBD1 TRBV10-2 . TGCGCCAGCAGAGGGCGAACAGGGGAGAATTCACCCCTCCACTTT CASRGRTGENSPLHF
TRBJ1-3 . TRBV9 few TGTGCCAGCAGCCAGACAGTGGGCAGGGCTTCTGGAAACACCATATATTTT CASSQTVGRASGNTIYF
TRBJ1-2 . TRBV7-9 . TGTGCCAGCAGCCCGGTACAGGGTGTTGCCTACACCTTC CASSPVQGVAYTF
TRBJ1-2 . TRBV3-1/TRBV3-2 . TGTGCCAGCAGCCAGGGCCCCAGGGTGGGCTATGGCTACACCTTC CASSQGPRVGYGYTF
TRBJ2-1 TRBD1 TRBV11-2 . TGTGCCAGCAGCCAGTTTGGGGACAGAGAGCAGTTCTTC CASSQFGDREQFF
TRBJ1-4 TRBD1 TRBV5-1 . TGCGCCAGCAGCCAGATACAACAGGGGGCAGGGAATGAAAAACTGTTTTTT CASSQIQQGAGNEKLFF
TRBJ2-3 . TRBV13 . TGTGCCAGCAGCCTGAGGGCCAAAACTGGAGATACGCAGTATTTT CASSLRAKTGDTQYF
TRBJ1-1 . TRBV5-1 . TGCGCCAGCAGCTTGGGCGACACTGAAGCTTTCTTT CASSLGDTEAFF
TRBJ2-3 TRBD1 TRBV10-3 once TGTGCCATCAGTGAGTCGTGGCTCTTGACAGGGGGCTGGGGCACAGATACGCAGTATTTT CAISESWLLTGGWGTDTQYF
TRBJ2-3 TRBD2 TRBV27 . TGTGCCAGCAGTGGTGCTTTTGCGGGAGGACCAGATACGCAGTATTTT CASSGAFAGGPDTQYF
TRBJ2-3 . TRBV15 . TGTGCCACCAGCAGACCTAAAGCAGATACGCAGTATTTT CATSRPKADTQYF
TRBJ2-6 TRBD1 TRBV7-3 once TGTGCCAGCAGCGCCAAGGGGCCAGGGGGCGCGGGGGCCAACGTCCTGACTTTC CASSAKGPGGAGANVLTF
TRBJ2-5 TRBD1 TRBV28 . TGTGCCAGCAGACCCCTGACAGGGTTGCAAGAGACCCAGTACTTC CASRPLTGLQETQYF
TRBJ1-1 . TRBV29-1 . TGCAGCGTTGGCGGGGCCATGAACACTGAAGCTTTCTTT CSVGGAMNTEAFF
TRBJ2-3 . TRBV6-2/TRBV6-3 . TGTGCCAGCAGTCCGGCAGATACGCAGTATTTT CASSPADTQYF
TRBJ2-7 TRBD1 TRBV6-5 . TGTGCCAGCAGCCCCCCCGGACAGGGGAAGGACGAGCAGTACTTC CASSPPGQGKDEQYF
TRBJ2-1 . TRBV3-1/TRBV3-2 . TGTGCCAGCAGCCAAGACCGGACAGCATACAATGAGCAGTTCTTC CASSQDRTAYNEQFF
TRBJ2-3 TRBD2 TRBV28 . TGTGCCAGCAGCGATTATAGCGGGGGGGCCAAAGATACGCAGTATTTT CASSDYSGGAKDTQYF
TRBJ1-2 . TRBV19 . TGTGCCAGTAGTCCACAGACAGACTATGGCTACACCTTC CASSPQTDYGYTF
TRBJ1-2 . TRBV3-1/TRBV3-2 . TGTGCCAGCAGCCTCCTCGGGTTCTCCTATGGCTACACCTTC CASSLLGFSYGYTF
TRBJ1-2 . TRBV12-5 few TGTGCTAGTGGTTCCGGTAGTCATGGCTACACCTTC CASGSGSHGYTF
TRBJ1-2 TRBD1 TRBV7-2 . TGTGCCAGCAGCTCACCGGGACAGTTTAGCTACACCTTC CASSSPGQFSYTF
TRBJ1-1 . TRBV30 . TGTGCCTGGAGTGTACGGTGGGCAACTGAAGCTTTCTTT CAWSVRWATEAFF
TRBJ1-1 . TRBV12-3/TRBV12-4 few TGTGCCAGCAGTCTCAGGGGTTACGCTGAAGCTTTCTTT CASSLRGYAEAFF
TRBJ2-1 . TRBV5-1 . TGCGCCAGCAGCTTGGACAAGATGGTCAATGAGCAGTTCTTC CASSLDKMVNEQFF
TRBJ2-2 TRBD2 TRBV7-2 . TGTGCCAGCAGCTTAGCGGGAGGGTCCGGGGAGCTGTTTTTT CASSLAGGSGELFF
TRBJ2-3 TRBD2 TRBV6-1 . TGTGCCAGCAGTGAAGGGCCGACTAGCGTCACGCAGTATTTT CASSEGPTSVTQYF
TRBJ1-6 TRBD1 TRBV3-1/TRBV3-2 . TGTGCCAGCAGCCAAGCACAGGGGGCAGGCTCACCCCTCCACTTT CASSQAQGAGSPLHF
TRBJ2-1 . TRBV12-5 . TGTGCTAGTGGTTTGGTAGGGGGGGCCGGCGGATACAATGAGCAGTTCTTC CASGLVGGAGGYNEQFF
TRBJ1-1 TRBD1 TRBV11-2 . TGTGCCAGCACCGAGACAGGGACGAGGGAAACTGAAGCTTTCTTT CASTETGTRETEAFF
TRBJ1-2 TRBD1 TRBV7-9 once TGTGCCAGCAGCTTAGGGGGTCAGGGGGCGTCAAGGGTCTATGGCTACACCTTC CASSLGGQGASRVYGYTF
TRBJ1-1 . TRBV5-4 few TGTGCCAGCAGCCCCGATGTGGGGGCCCCTAGGGCTTTCTTT CASSPDVGAPRAFF
TRBJ2-1 TRBD1 TRBV27 . TGTGCCAGCAGTCCACTAGGGACAGGGGGAAATGAGCAGTTCTTC CASSPLGTGGNEQFF
TRBJ1-1 TRBD1 TRBV10-3 once TGTGCCATCAGCGGACAGGGGAGAAAAGCTTTCTTT CAISGQGRKAFF
TRBJ1-5 TRBD1 TRBV19 . TGTGCCACCGCGACAGGGGGCAGAGAGCCCCAGCATTTT CATATGGREPQHF
TRBJ2-7 . TRBV30 . TGTGCCTGGAGTGTACTGGGGCTGGGTGAGCAGTACTTC CAWSVLGLGEQYF
TRBJ2-7 . TRBV10-2 . TGCGCCAGGAGTGTCCGTCTGCGGGAGCAGTACTTC CARSVRLREQYF
TRBJ1-1 . TRBV19 . TGTGCCAGTAGCCCGAACGGGACACCGAACACTGAAGCTTTCTTT CASSPNGTPNTEAFF
TRBJ1-4 . TRBV19 . TGTGCCAGTAGTATGGCCCACGGGGGAAGTGAAAAACTGTTTTTT CASSMAHGGSEKLFF
TRBJ2-3 TRBD2 TRBV7-9 . TGTGCCAGCAGCTTGGAGGGAGGGCCAGCAGATACGCAGTATTTT CASSLEGGPADTQYF
TRBJ2-5 . TRBV20-1 . TGCAGTGCCGGACTCCAAGAGACCCAGTACTTC CSAGLQETQYF
TRBJ1-4 . TRBV6-5 . TGTGCCAGCAAGACAGCAACTAATGAAAAACTGTTTTTT CASKTATNEKLFF